This TCR beta chain was observed in a study of T-cell reconstitution after alpha-beta-depleted transplantation in children. Study-level findings and limits: The high TCRbeta diversity at day 60 in some patients came from surviving recipient T cells and thymic progenitors. It was newly produced T cells that mostly accounted for T-cell counts and diversity one year after transplant. At around two months after transplant, the alpha-beta T cells were reportedly derived from several hundred expanded clones that came from non-depleted graft cells.

This clonotype was seen ten or more times. Its specificity is unknown. Germline V CDR1 and CDR2: SGHVS, FQNEAQ. With 6 bases clipped from V and 8 bases from J, the junction kept 8 bases outside the gene matches. This CDR3 spans 13 amino acids. It was with unique molecular identifiers that the TCRbeta library was prepared. TCRdb fed the PCR reads into MiXCR, producing one record per CDR3 protein. The sample consists of approximately 520,000 distinct CDR3 sequences, roughly an eighth of them appearing once. This TCR was recovered from a female patient between 2 and 15 years old who had a stem cell transplant for aplastic anemia, so the T cells may come from the graft donor. Sequenced material: PBMCs, mostly from graft donor cells, taken 180 days after TCRalphabeta/CD19-depleted stem cell transplant. The chain carries TRBV7-8 and TRBJ1-2; 8 nucleotides line up with TRBD1. The chain's CDR3 is CASSPGQGGGYTF. CDR3 nucleotides: TGTGCCAGCAGTCCCGGACAGGGAGGAGGCTACACCTTC.